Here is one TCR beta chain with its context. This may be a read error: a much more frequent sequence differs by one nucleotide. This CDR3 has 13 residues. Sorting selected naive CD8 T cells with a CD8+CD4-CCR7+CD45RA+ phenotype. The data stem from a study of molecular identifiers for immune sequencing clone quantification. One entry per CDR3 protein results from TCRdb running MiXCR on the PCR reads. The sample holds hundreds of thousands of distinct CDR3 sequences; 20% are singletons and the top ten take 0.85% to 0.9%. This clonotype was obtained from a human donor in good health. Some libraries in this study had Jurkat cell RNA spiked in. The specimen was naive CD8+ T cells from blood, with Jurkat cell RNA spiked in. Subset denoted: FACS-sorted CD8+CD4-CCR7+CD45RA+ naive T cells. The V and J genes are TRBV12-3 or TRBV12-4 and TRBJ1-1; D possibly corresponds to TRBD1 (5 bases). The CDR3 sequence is CASSPTSGTEALF. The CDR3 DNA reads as TGTGCCAGCAGTCCCACCTCTGGGACTGAAGCTCTCTTT.